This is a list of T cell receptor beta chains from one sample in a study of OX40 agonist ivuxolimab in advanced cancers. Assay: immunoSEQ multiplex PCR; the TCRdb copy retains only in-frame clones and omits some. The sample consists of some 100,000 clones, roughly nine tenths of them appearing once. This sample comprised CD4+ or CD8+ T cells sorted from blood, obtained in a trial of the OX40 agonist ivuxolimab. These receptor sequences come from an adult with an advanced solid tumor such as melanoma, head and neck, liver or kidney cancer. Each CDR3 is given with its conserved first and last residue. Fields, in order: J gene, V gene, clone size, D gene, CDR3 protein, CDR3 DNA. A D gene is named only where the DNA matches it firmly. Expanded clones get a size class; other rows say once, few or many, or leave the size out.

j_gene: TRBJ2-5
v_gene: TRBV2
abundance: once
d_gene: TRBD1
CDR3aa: CATFRDRETQYF
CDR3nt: TGTGCCACATTCCGGGACAGGGAGACCCAGTACTTC

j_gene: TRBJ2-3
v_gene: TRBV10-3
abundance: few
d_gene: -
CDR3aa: CAISESTDTQYF
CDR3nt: TGTGCCATCAGTGAGTCCACAGATACGCAGTATTTT

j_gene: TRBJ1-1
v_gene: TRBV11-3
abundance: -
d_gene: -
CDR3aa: CASSLDGINTEAFF
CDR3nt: TGTGCCAGCAGCTTGGACGGGATAAACACTGAAGCTTTCTTT

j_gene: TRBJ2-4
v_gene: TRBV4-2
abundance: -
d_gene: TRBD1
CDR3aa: CASSQEGGNQYF
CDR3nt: TGTGCCAGCAGCCAAGAAGGGGGCAATCAGTACTTC

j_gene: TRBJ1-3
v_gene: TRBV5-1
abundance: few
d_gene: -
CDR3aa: CASSFTGNTIYF
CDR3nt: TGCGCCAGCAGCTTTACGGGAAACACCATATATTTT

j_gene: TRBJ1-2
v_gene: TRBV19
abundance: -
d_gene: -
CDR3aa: CASSIGINYGYTF
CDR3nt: TGTGCCAGTAGCATCGGGATTAACTATGGCTACACCTTC

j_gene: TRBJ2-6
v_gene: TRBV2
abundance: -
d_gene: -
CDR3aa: CASSSDASSGANVLTF
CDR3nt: TGTGCCAGCTCATCCGACGCCAGCTCTGGGGCCAACGTCCTGACTTTC

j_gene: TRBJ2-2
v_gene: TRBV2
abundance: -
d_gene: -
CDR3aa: CASSEADYRAATGELFF
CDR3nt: TGTGCCAGCAGTGAAGCGGACTACAGGGCGGCCACCGGGGAGCTGTTTTTT

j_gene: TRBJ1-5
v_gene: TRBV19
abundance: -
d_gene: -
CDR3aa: CASSIDHGDQPQHF
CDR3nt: TGTGCCAGTAGTATAGATCACGGTGATCAGCCCCAGCATTTT

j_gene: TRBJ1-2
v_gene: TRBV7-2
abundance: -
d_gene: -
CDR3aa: CASSLFGYGYTF
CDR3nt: TGTGCCAGCAGCTTATTTGGGTATGGCTACACCTTC

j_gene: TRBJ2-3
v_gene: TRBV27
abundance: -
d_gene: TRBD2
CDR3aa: CASGLAGGRDTQYF
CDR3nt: TGTGCCAGCGGCTTAGCGGGAGGCCGAGATACGCAGTATTTT

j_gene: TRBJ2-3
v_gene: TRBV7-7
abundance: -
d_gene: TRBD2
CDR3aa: CASSTGLAGTDTQYF
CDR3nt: TGTGCCAGCAGCACTGGACTAGCGGGCACAGATACGCAGTATTTT

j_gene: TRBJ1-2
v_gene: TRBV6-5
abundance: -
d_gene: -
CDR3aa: CASSYSGDYGYTF
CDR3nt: TGTGCCAGCAGTTACTCAGGAGACTATGGCTACACCTTC

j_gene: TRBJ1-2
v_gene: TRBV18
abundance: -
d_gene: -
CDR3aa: CASSPQRGGEDGYTF
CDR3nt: TGTGCCAGCTCACCACAGAGAGGTGGGGAGGATGGCTACACCTTC

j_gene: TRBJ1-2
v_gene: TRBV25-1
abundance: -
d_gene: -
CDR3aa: CASSETGGRDGYTF
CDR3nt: TGTGCCAGCAGTGAAACGGGGGGGAGGGATGGCTACACCTTC

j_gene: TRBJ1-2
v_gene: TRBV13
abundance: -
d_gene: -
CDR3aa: CASSWGRGAYTF
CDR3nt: TGTGCCAGCAGCTGGGGGCGGGGAGCCTACACCTTC

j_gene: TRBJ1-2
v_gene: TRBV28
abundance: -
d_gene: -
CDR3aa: CASSSVIANYGYTF
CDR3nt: TGTGCCAGCAGTTCAGTGATAGCTAACTATGGCTACACCTTC

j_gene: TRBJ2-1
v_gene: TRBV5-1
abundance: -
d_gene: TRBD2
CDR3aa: CANSFSLAGAGEQFF
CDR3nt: TGCGCCAACAGCTTCAGTCTAGCGGGAGCCGGCGAGCAGTTCTTC

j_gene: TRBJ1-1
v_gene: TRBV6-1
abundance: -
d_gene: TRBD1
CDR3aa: CASSVTGRTEAFF
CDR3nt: TGTGCCAGCAGTGTGACAGGGAGGACTGAAGCTTTCTTT

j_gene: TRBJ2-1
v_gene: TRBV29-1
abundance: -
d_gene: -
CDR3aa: CSVLFRRDEQFF
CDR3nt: TGCAGCGTTCTGTTTCGCCGGGATGAGCAGTTCTTC

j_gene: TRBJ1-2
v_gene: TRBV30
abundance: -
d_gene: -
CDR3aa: CAWRVGGSGKGYGYTF
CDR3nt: TGTGCCTGGCGCGTAGGAGGGTCGGGAAAAGGGTATGGCTACACCTTC

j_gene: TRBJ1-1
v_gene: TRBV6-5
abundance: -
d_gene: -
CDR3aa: CASSSRGDTEAFF
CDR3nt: TGTGCCAGCAGCTCACGGGGCGACACTGAAGCTTTCTTT

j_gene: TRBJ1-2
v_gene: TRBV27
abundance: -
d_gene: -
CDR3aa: CASSAGHPVNYGYTF
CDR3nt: TGTGCCAGCAGTGCGGGACACCCAGTTAACTATGGCTACACCTTC

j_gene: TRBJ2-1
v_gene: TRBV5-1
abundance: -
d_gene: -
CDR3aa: CASSLTPHNEQFF
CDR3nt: TGCGCCAGCAGCTTGACGCCTCACAATGAGCAGTTCTTC

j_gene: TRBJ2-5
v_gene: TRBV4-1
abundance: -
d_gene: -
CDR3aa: CASSQMRWGETQYF
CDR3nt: TGCGCCAGCAGCCAAATGAGGTGGGGGGAGACCCAGTACTTC

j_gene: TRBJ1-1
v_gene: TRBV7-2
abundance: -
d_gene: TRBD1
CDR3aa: CASSLGQGATEAFF
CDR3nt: TGTGCCAGCAGCCTGGGACAGGGGGCCACTGAAGCTTTCTTT

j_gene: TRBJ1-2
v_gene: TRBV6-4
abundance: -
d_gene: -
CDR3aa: CASSDSRSGGYTF
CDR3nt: TGTGCCAGCAGTGACTCCAGATCTGGGGGCTACACCTTC

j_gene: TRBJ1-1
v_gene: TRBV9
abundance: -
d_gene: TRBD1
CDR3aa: CASSVGTGSTEAFF
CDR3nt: TGTGCCAGCAGCGTAGGGACAGGGAGCACTGAAGCTTTCTTT

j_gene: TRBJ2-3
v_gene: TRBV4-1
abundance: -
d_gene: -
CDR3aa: CASSQTLTQRGGTDTQYF
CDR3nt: TGCGCCAGCAGCCAAACCCTTACTCAGAGGGGGGGCACAGATACGCAGTATTTT

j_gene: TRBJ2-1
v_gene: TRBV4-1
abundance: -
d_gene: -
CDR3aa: CASSQGGGRSSYNEQFF
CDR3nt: TGCGCCAGCAGCCAAGGAGGCGGTAGAAGCTCCTACAATGAGCAGTTCTTC

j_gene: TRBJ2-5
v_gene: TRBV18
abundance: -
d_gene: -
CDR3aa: CASSPPGQETQYF
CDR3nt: TGTGCCAGCTCACCACCGGGGCAAGAGACCCAGTACTTC

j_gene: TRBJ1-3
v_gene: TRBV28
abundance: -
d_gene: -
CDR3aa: CASSLPRIGSGNTIYF
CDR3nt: TGTGCCAGCAGCCTTCCCCGTATTGGGTCTGGAAACACCATATATTTT

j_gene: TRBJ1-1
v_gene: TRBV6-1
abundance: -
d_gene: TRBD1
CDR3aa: CASSETGANTEAFF
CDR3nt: TGTGCCAGCAGTGAAACAGGGGCCAACACTGAAGCTTTCTTT

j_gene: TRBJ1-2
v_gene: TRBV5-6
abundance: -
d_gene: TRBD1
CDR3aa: CASSSWDRGYHGYTF
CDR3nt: TGTGCCAGCAGCTCATGGGACAGGGGTTATCATGGCTACACCTTC

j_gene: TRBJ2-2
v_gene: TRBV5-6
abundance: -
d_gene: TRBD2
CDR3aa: CASSLERLAGGTGELFF
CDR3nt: TGTGCCAGCAGCTTGGAACGACTAGCGGGGGGAACCGGGGAGCTGTTTTTT

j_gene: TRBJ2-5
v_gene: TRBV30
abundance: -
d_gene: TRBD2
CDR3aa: CAWSVVAGVETQYF
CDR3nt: TGTGCCTGGAGTGTGGTAGCGGGAGTGGAGACCCAGTACTTC

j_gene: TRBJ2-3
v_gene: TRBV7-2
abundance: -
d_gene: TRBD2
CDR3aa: CASSLSSTSGSRDTQYF
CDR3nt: TGTGCCAGCAGCTTGTCATCGACTAGCGGGAGTCGGGATACGCAGTATTTT

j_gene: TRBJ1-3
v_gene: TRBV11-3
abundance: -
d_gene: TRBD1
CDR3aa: CASSPGQGASGNTIYF
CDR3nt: TGTGCCAGCAGCCCTGGACAGGGGGCGTCCGGAAACACCATATATTTT

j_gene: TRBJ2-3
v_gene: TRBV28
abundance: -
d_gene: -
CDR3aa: CASSGPDAGEMDTQYF
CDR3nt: TGTGCCAGCAGTGGACCCGATGCAGGGGAAATGGATACGCAGTATTTT